One sample yielded the 22 T cell receptor beta chains listed below, sequenced in a study of cytomegalovirus exposure and HLA in healthy donors. 60 Vbeta and 13 Jbeta primers were used in PCR. Profiling relied on immunoSEQ multiplex PCR, and the TCRdb table lists in-frame clones only, not all of them. The sample lists about 200,000 clones, roughly four fifths occurring once. The sample taken for sequencing was PBMCs. The source of these receptors is a woman aged 45 to 65 in good health and CMV-seropositive.

This clone was detected only once. One junction end does not reproduce the germline sequence, and a read error may be involved. The chain is built from TRBV7-9 and TRBJ2-2; D is unclear. CDR1 is SEHNR and CDR2 is FQNEAQ in the germline V gene (reference sequence). The CDR3 extends over 12 amino acids. DNA of the CDR3: TGTTCCAGCAGCTTCGTCTCCGGGGAGCTGTTTTTT. It translates to CSSSFVSGELFF.

This sequence joins TRBV5-6 and TRBJ1-6; D ambiguous. Trimming pared 2 bases from V and 6 bases from J, leaving 15 bases between. The CDR3 length is 16 residues. Germline assignment: CDR1 SGHDT and CDR2 YYEEEE. Here the CDR3 reads CASSFGYGGSNSPLHF. CDR3 coding DNA: TGTGCCAGCAGCTTTGGTTACGGAGGAAGTAATTCACCCCTCCACTTT.

V is TRBV28 and J is TRBJ2-1, with no clear D. Germline V gene sequence: CDR1 MDHEN, CDR2 SYDVKM. The CDR3 is 14 residues long. The germline V and J ends were trimmed by 10 bases and 2 bases, with 15 bases remaining between them. CDR3 sequence reads: CAIHSPPAYNEQFF. The DNA of the CDR3 is TGTGCCATCCACTCTCCGCCTGCCTACAATGAGCAGTTCTTC. Filled out from reference TRBV28 and TRBJ2-1, the complete variable domain reads DVKVTQSSRYLVKRTGEKVFLECVQDMDHENMFWYRQDPGLGLRLIYFSYDVKMKEKGDIPEGYSVSREKKERFSLILESASTNQTSMYLCAIHSPPAYNEQFFGPGTRLTVL.

The sample holds one count of this clone. This chain joins TRBV7-2 and TRBJ1-2; TRBD1 matches at 9 bases. V trimming: 5 bases; J trimming: 8 bases; junction bases outside the gene matches: 6. Germline loops: CDR1 SGHTA, CDR2 FQGNSA. This CDR3 has 13 amino acids. The CDR3 is CASSLDRGYGYTF. Here the CDR3 DNA reads TGTGCCAGCAGCCTGGACAGGGGTTACGGCTACACCTTC.

The V gene is TRBV5-8, the J gene TRBJ1-2; D is unclear. Between the trimmed V and J ends, which lost 4 bases and 0 bases, there was a span of 7 bases. Per the germline V gene, CDR1 is SGHTS and CDR2 is YDEGEE. There are 13 residues in the CDR3. CDR3 nucleotide sequence: TGTGCCAGCAGCCCGACACCTAACTATGGCTACACCTTC. Its protein is CASSPTPNYGYTF.

The chain uses TRBV7-9 and TRBJ1-1; a weak D match, TRBD1 (6 bases). Deletions cut 5 bases from V and 1 base from J, with 14 bases between. Germline CDR1 reads SEHNR; CDR2 reads FQNEAQ (reference sequence). The CDR3 consists of 15 residues. Written as DNA, the CDR3 is TGTGCCAGCAGCCCCCGGACAGTGGGGAACACTGAAGCTTTCTTT. Its protein is CASSPRTVGNTEAFF. Complete variable domain (other parts from reference TRBV7-9 and TRBJ1-1): DTGVSQNPRHKITKRGQNVTFRCDPISEHNRLYWYRQTLGQGPEFLTYFQNEAQLEKSRLLSDRFSAERPKGSFSTLEIQRTEQGDSAMYLCASSPRTVGNTEAFFGQGTRLTVV.

The V gene is TRBV30, the J gene TRBJ1-4, with D tentatively TRBD1 (5 bases). Trimming took off 2 bases at V and 8 bases at J, with 12 bases between the two ends. Germline V gene data show CDR1 as GTSNPN and CDR2 as SVGIG (reference sequence). The CDR3 totals 13 residues. This CDR3 is CAWSSGVKEKLFF. As DNA, the CDR3 is TGTGCCTGGAGTTCGGGGGTTAAGGAAAAACTGTTTTTT. Based on the CDR3 plus reference TRBV30 and TRBJ1-4, the full variable domain is SQTIHQWPATLVQPVGSPLSLECTVEGTSNPNLYWYRQAAGRGLQLLFYSVGIGQISSEVPQNLSASRPQDRQFILSSKKLLLSDSGFYLCAWSSGVKEKLFFGSGTQLSVL.

The chain uses TRBV5-6 and TRBJ2-7, with 12 bases lining up with TRBD2. V shed 2 bases, J shed 7 bases, and the junction held 7 bases outside the gene matches. Germline CDR1 and CDR2: SGHDT and YYEEEE. The CDR3 runs 15 residues. CDR3 in amino acids: CASSLGLAGLPEQYF. The CDR3 DNA sequence: TGTGCCAGCAGCTTAGGACTAGCGGGGCTCCCGGAGCAGTACTTC.

This clone was seen a handful of times. The chain couples TRBV6-5 to TRBJ2-3; D unclear. CDR1 and CDR2 (germline): MNHEY, SVGAGI. V was pared by 4 bases and J by 2 bases, with 4 bases between. This CDR3 is 12 amino acids long. DNA of the CDR3: TGTGCCAGCAGTTCCCACACAGATACGCAGTATTTT. Protein product: CASSSHTDTQYF.

The chain has TRBV23-1 and TRBJ1-5; no reliable D call. TRBV23-1 counts as an open reading frame of uncertain function. Deletions cut 0 bases from V and 1 base from J, with 7 bases between. This CDR3 region has 15 residues. The CDR3 is CASSQSSRSNQPQHF. In DNA, the CDR3 is TGCGCCAGCAGTCAATCTTCGAGAAGCAATCAGCCCCAGCATTTT.

This clone came up a few times. The chain recombines TRBV2 with TRBJ1-6, with TRBD1 as a possible D gene (5 bases). The CDR3 consists of 14 residues. V was clipped by 8 bases and J by 7 bases, with 15 bases between them. Germline assignment: CDR1 SNHLY and CDR2 FYNNEI. CDR3 protein: CASFWGVGNSPLHF. Here the CDR3 DNA reads TGTGCCAGCTTTTGGGGGGTAGGGAATTCACCCCTCCACTTT. Full variable domain (missing parts from reference TRBV2 and TRBJ1-6): EPEVTQTPSHQVTQMGQEVILRCVPISNHLYFYWYRQILGQKVEFLVSFYNNEISEKSEIFDDQFSVERPDGSNFTLKIRSTKLEDSAMYFCASFWGVGNSPLHFGNGTRLTVT.

The chain uses TRBV28 and TRBJ1-2; D ambiguous. Per the germline V gene, CDR1 is MDHEN and CDR2 is SYDVKM. Trimming pared 3 bases from V and 4 bases from J, leaving 9 bases between. The CDR3 runs 13 residues. CDR3 protein: CASSLVAGYGYTF. The CDR3 DNA reads TGTGCCAGCAGTTTGGTGGCGGGCTATGGCTACACCTTC.

The chain uses TRBV28 and TRBJ2-2; tentative D call: TRBD1 (7 bases). The germline CDR1 and CDR2 sequences are MDHEN and SYDVKM. This CDR3 has 15 residues. V was cut by 7 bases and J by 2 bases, with 14 bases left in between. CDR3 region: CASTQGGGNTGELFF. The DNA for the CDR3 is TGTGCCAGCACCCAGGGGGGCGGAAACACCGGGGAGCTGTTTTTT.

The J gene is TRBJ2-3, the V gene TRBV7-2; D unclear. There are 14 residues in the CDR3. Germline V CDR1 and CDR2: SGHTA, FQGNSA. V gave up 3 bases and J gave up 3 bases, with 10 bases separating them. Here the CDR3 reads CASSLSHGTDTQYF. The CDR3 bases are TGTGCCAGCAGCTTGAGTCACGGGACAGATACGCAGTATTTT.

V usage is TRBV18 and J usage is TRBJ2-7; D might be TRBD2 (6 bases). The CDR3 length is 13 residues. V dropped 4 bases and J dropped 7 bases, with 14 bases sitting between them. The V gene's germline CDR1 is KGHSH and CDR2 LQKENI. The CDR3 DNA reads as TGTGCCAGCTCACTCCCCGGGACTCAGGAGCAGTACTTC. Its protein is CASSLPGTQEQYF.

The V gene is TRBV7-9, the J gene TRBJ1-4, with 7 bases matching TRBD1. Germline CDR1 SEHNR, CDR2 FQNEAQ (reference sequence). Losses at the gene ends were 2 bases for V and 6 bases for J; bases not matched to a gene: 3. The CDR3 length is 14 residues. The CDR3 spells CASSLKGTDEKLFF. CDR3 coding DNA: TGTGCCAGCAGCTTAAAGGGGACAGATGAAAAACTGTTTTTT.

CDR3 nucleotide sequence: TGCGCCAGCAGCGTGGAGACAGGGGGCAGCTACGAGCAGTACTTC. It is translated as CASSVETGGSYEQYF. The chain carries TRBV5-1 and TRBJ2-5; 10 positions match TRBD1. The DNA end is more similar to TRBJ2-7, so the J call may be wrong. CDR3 length: 15 residues. Germline V lookup: CDR1 SGHRS, CDR2 YFSETQ.

The chain employs TRBV13 and TRBJ2-7; D not certain. The CDR3 has 14 residues. Trimming pared 5 bases from V and 4 bases from J, leaving 15 bases between. CDR1 and CDR2 (germline): PRHDT, FYEKMQ (reference sequence). The chain's CDR3 is CASSPPAHGYEQYF. The CDR3 DNA follows: TGTGCCAGCAGCCCACCGGCCCACGGGTACGAGCAGTACTTC.

J is TRBJ2-1 and V is TRBV30, with D hard to call. CDR1 is GTSNPN, CDR2 SVGIG, per germline (reference sequence). Trimming removed 0 bases from V and 6 bases from J, with 15 bases in between. The CDR3 is made up of 15 amino acids. The CDR3 DNA reads as TGTGCCTGGAGTGTACTTTGGCCTAGAGGCAATGAGCAGTTCTTC. Protein sequence: CAWSVLWPRGNEQFF.

The chain carries TRBV25-1 and TRBJ1-1; TRBD1 is a possible D gene (6 bases). The CDR3 runs 15 residues. From germline, CDR1 is MGHDK and CDR2 SYGVNS. The germline V and J ends were trimmed by 4 bases and 0 bases, with 12 bases remaining between them. CDR3 nucleotides: TGTGCCAGCAGTGGACAGGTTCTTATGAACACTGAAGCTTTCTTT. Residues: CASSGQVLMNTEAFF. The variable domain in full, with the rest retrieved from reference TRBV25-1 and TRBJ1-1, is EADIYQTPRYLVIGTGKKITLECSQTMGHDKMYWYQQDPGMELHLIHYSYGVNSTEKGDLSSESTVSRIRTEHFPLTLESARPSHTSQYLCASSGQVLMNTEAFFGQGTRLTVV.

This clone has only a few counts. This sequence joins TRBV6-5 and TRBJ1-5; D is perhaps TRBD1 (5 bases). The germline V gene encodes CDR1 MNHEY and CDR2 SVGAGI. The CDR3 consists of 13 residues. Trimming removed 0 bases from V and 7 bases from J, with 7 bases in between. CDR3 loop: CASSYSRGQPQHF. CDR3 in DNA: TGTGCCAGCAGTTACTCGCGGGGGCAGCCCCAGCATTTT.

The genes are TRBV6-5 and TRBJ2-3; D unresolved. This CDR3 comprises 15 residues. V dropped 5 bases and J dropped 2 bases, with 14 bases sitting between them. Germline-derived CDR1 and CDR2 are MNHEY and SVGAGI. The CDR3 protein is CASSTLQAPTDTQYF. The CDR3 nucleotides read TGTGCCAGCAGTACCCTTCAGGCTCCCACAGATACGCAGTATTTT.